This TCR beta chain was profiled in a study of response to subunit inactivated influenza vaccine. The V and J ends lost 3 bases and 5 bases respectively, with 15 bases between them. The CDR3 is 15 residues long. TCRdb re-called the RT-PCR reads through MiXCR, storing one row per CDR3 protein. This table holds more than 450,000 distinct CDR3 sequences, approximately 7.6% found once. This clonotype was counted between two and nine times. The TCR was taken from a man aged 50-75 years who received an inactivated influenza vaccine. The chain combines TRBV12-3 or TRBV12-4 with TRBJ2-3, with D possibly being TRBD2 (7 bases). The specimen was PBMCs from blood, collected around 25 months after vaccination. For the CDR3, the DNA is TGTGCCAGCAGTTTCCGAGGGGGGGCCCAAGATACGCAGTATTTT. Translation gives CASSFRGGAQDTQYF.